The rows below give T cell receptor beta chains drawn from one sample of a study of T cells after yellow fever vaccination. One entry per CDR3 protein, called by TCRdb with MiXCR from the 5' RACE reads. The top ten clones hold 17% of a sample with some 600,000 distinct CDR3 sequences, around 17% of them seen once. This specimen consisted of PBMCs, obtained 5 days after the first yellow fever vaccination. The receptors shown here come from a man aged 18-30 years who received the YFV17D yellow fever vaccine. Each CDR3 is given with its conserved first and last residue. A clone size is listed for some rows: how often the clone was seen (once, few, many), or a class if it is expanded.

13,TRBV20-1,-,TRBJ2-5,CSGIVRGIETQYF
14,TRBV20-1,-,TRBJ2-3,CSARRESGADTQYF
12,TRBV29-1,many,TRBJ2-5,CSVFGREETQYF
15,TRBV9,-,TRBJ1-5,CASSGDSPGNQPQHF
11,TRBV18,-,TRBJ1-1,CASSEVAEAFF
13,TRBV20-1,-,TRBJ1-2,CSAPKRDNYGYTF
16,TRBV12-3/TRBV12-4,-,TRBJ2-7,CASSLTTGMSSYEQYF
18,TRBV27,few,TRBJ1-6,CASSGTGTGSPFYSALHF
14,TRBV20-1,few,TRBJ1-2,CSARAGSRFYGYTF
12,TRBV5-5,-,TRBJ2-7,CASSWDRGEQYF
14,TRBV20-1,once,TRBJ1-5,CSAGRQASNQPQHF
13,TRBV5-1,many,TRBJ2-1,CASRRTSQDEQFF
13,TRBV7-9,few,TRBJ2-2,CATGTDNTGELFF
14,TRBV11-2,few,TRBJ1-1,CASSRLTGKLEAFF
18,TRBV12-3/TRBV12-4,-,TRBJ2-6,CASSLTPKDRVGANVLTF
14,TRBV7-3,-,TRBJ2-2,CASSPYTNTGELFF
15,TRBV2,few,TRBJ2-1,CASSDQRGVYNEQFF
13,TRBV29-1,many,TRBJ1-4,CSVRDSGGEKLFF